The T cell receptor (beta chain) described here comes from a study of CD8 T cells in ankylosing spondylitis. Study conclusions and caveats: Disease-linked clones bore a CD8+ phenotype and were relatively rare in peripheral blood. There was a TCR beta motif, made of several highly homologous variants, that appeared characteristic of ankylosing spondylitis blood.

The CDR3 sequence is 15 residues long. Trimming cost V 4 bases and J 6 bases; bases outside gene matches: 8. Germline V CDR1 and CDR2: LGHNA, YSLEER. About this clonotype itself: Its matching antigen is unknown.

TCRdb re-called the 5' RACE reads with MiXCR, one entry per CDR3 protein. Of about 130,000 distinct CDR3 sequences detected, about 6.4% appear once; the ten largest clones hold 9.5% to 15%. Sequenced sample: blood, either unsorted or a sorted T cell fraction (not recorded which). This rearrangement joins TRBV4-3 to TRBJ2-1, with 8 bases aligning to TRBD2. This receptor was taken from a male donor with ankylosing spondylitis or in good health (not recorded which). The CDR3 sequence: CASSPGGAYTNEQFF. Here the CDR3 DNA reads TGCGCCAGCAGCCCGGGAGGGGCGTACACCAATGAGCAGTTCTTC.